A single sample gave rise to the 12 T cell receptor beta chains below, sequenced in a study of OX40 agonist ivuxolimab in advanced cancers. Libraries were prepared by immunoSEQ multiplex PCR; TCRdb keeps only in-frame clonotypes and omits some of them. The sample consists of under 150,000 clones, 90% of them appearing once. Here the sequenced sample was CD4+ or CD8+ T cells sorted from blood, taken in a trial of the OX40 agonist ivuxolimab. These receptors were obtained from an adult with an advanced solid tumor such as melanoma, head and neck, liver or kidney cancer.

The gene calls are TRBV6-1 and TRBJ2-1; D is unclear. The ends were cut back, 1 base at V and 3 bases at J, with 19 bases in the middle. The CDR3 runs to 18 residues. CDR1 and CDR2 (germline): MNHNS, SASEGT. In DNA, the CDR3 is TGTGCCAGCAGTGAAGATCCCCCCAGCGCCGTAGTCTACAATGAGCAGTTCTTC. Translated, it gives CASSEDPPSAVVYNEQFF.

This sequence joins TRBV19 and TRBJ1-5, with D possibly TRBD1 on 5 matching bases. The CDR3 is 15 residues long. Trimming cost V 1 base and J 5 bases, with 12 bases left between them. Germline-derived CDR1 and CDR2 are LNHDA and SQIVND (reference sequence). The CDR3 here is CASSIVRWGDQPQHF. The CDR3 nucleotides read TGTGCCAGTAGTATAGTAAGGTGGGGGGATCAGCCCCAGCATTTT.

V usage is TRBV5-1 and J usage is TRBJ2-7, with D perhaps matching TRBD2 (6 bases). V shed 4 bases and J shed 5 bases, with 19 bases lying between them. The CDR3 totals 15 residues. Germline V gene data show CDR1 as SGHRS and CDR2 as YFSETQ. CDR3 nucleotide sequence: TGCGCCAGCAGCCCTGTAGGCGGGAAGACCCACGAGCAGTACTTC. It specifies CASSPVGGKTHEQYF.

The CDR3 sequence: CASTSLATSTDTQYF. Here the CDR3 DNA reads TGTGCCAGCACCTCCCTAGCGACTAGCACAGATACGCAGTATTTT. The chain is built from TRBV27 and TRBJ2-3; D may be TRBD2 (6 bases). The CDR3 runs 15 residues. Germline-derived CDR1 and CDR2 are MNHEY and SMNVEV (reference sequence). V gave up 7 bases and J gave up 0 bases, with 14 bases separating them.

The chain combines TRBV25-1 with TRBJ1-1; TRBD1 is a possible D gene (6 bases). Germline CDR1 reads MGHDK; CDR2 reads SYGVNS. Trimming removed 2 bases from V and 7 bases from J, with 11 bases in between. The CDR3 totals 13 residues. In DNA form, the CDR3 reads TGTGCCAGCAGTGAAAGGGGGGGAAATGAAGCTTTCTTT. It specifies CASSERGGNEAFF.

This rearrangement joins TRBV5-4 to TRBJ1-4, with 11 nucleotides matching TRBD1. Germline CDR1 reads SGHNT; CDR2 reads YYREEE (reference sequence). V was pared by 3 bases and J by 6 bases, with 4 bases of the junction left unmatched. The CDR3 has 15 residues. CDR3 sequence: CASSSPGQGDEKLFF. In nucleotides, the CDR3 is TGTGCCAGCAGCTCACCGGGACAGGGGGATGAAAAACTGTTTTTT.

The chain is built from TRBV28 and TRBJ1-4, with D perhaps matching TRBD1 (6 bases). V was pared by 6 bases and J by 5 bases, with 13 bases between. The CDR3 sequence is 14 residues long. Germline-derived CDR1 and CDR2 are MDHEN and SYDVKM. CDR3 coding DNA: TGTGCCAGCAGCCAGGACAGAGAGAATGAAAAACTGTTTTTT. This codes for CASSQDRENEKLFF. The full variable domain, its missing parts supplied by reference TRBV28 and TRBJ1-4, is DVKVTQSSRYLVKRTGEKVFLECVQDMDHENMFWYRQDPGLGLRLIYFSYDVKMKEKGDIPEGYSVSREKKERFSLILESASTNQTSMYLCASSQDRENEKLFFGSGTQLSVL.

V and J are TRBV19 and TRBJ1-1, with D uncertain. The germline V gene has CDR1 LNHDA and CDR2 SQIVND (reference sequence). Between the trimmed V and J ends, which lost 6 bases and 4 bases, there was a span of 12 bases. This CDR3 is 13 amino acids long. The CDR3 DNA is TGTGCCAGTAGACCCGGGCCGTTCACTGAAGCTTTCTTT. Translating it yields CASRPGPFTEAFF. The complete variable domain, with remaining parts taken from reference TRBV19 and TRBJ1-1, reads DGGITQSPKYLFRKEGQNVTLSCEQNLNHDAMYWYRQDPGQGLRLIYYSQIVNDFQKGDIAEGYSVSREKKESFPLTVTSAQKNPTAFYLCASRPGPFTEAFFGQGTRLTVV.

This clone was seen just once. The chain recombines TRBV5-4 with TRBJ1-1; no definite D call. From germline, CDR1 is SGHNT and CDR2 YYREEE (reference sequence). This CDR3 contains 16 residues. The germline V and J ends were trimmed by 4 bases and 0 bases, with 16 bases remaining between them. The CDR3 sequence: CASSPASAGMNTEAFF. Written as DNA, the CDR3 is TGTGCCAGCAGCCCCGCTTCGGCGGGAATGAACACTGAAGCTTTCTTT.

The chain is built from TRBV4-3 and TRBJ2-2; 9 bases match TRBD1. The CDR3 is 16 amino acids. The germline V gene encodes CDR1 LGHNA and CDR2 YSLEER. J gave up 1 base and V 4 bases, and 4 bases lay outside the gene matches. CDR3 sequence (DNA): TGCGCCAGCAGCCGCCGGGACAGGGAGAACACCGGGGAGCTGTTTTTT. Protein product: CASSRRDRENTGELFF.

The chain links TRBV19 to TRBJ1-5; tentatively, D is TRBD1 (5 bases). The CDR3 extends over 15 amino acids. CDR1 is LNHDA, CDR2 SQIVND, per germline (reference sequence). Between the trimmed V and J ends, which lost 8 bases and 1 base, there was a span of 15 bases. This CDR3 is CASLGVVGSNQPQHF. The CDR3 region has the DNA TGTGCCAGTTTGGGGGTGGTGGGGAGCAATCAGCCCCAGCATTTT.

The chain has TRBV6-5 and TRBJ2-7, with a tentative D call TRBD1 (5 bases). V shed 0 bases and J shed 1 base, with 13 bases lying between them. The CDR3 is 16 amino acids. Germline loops: CDR1 MNHEY, CDR2 SVGAGI. The CDR3: CASSYSATAASYEQYF. The CDR3 coding sequence is TGTGCCAGCAGTTACTCCGCGACAGCCGCTTCCTACGAGCAGTACTTC.